This TCR delta chain was sequenced during a study of γδ T cells in repeated Plasmodium falciparum infection. Study background: Malian samples came from no-transmission periods or across acute febrile malaria episodes. Study conclusions and caveats: Vgamma9/Vdelta2+ repertoires stayed stably polyclonal over time and infection. Donors in Mali lived in a small rural village, largely one ethnic group.

This clone was detected ten times or more. The antigen is unknown. CDR1 TSWWSYY and CDR2 QGS come from the germline V gene. Trimming left V 1 base short and J 0 bases short, with 15 bases between. The CDR3 has 17 residues. Each sorted gammadelta sample had TRG and TRD chains sequenced. TCRdb used CATT to re-call clones from the multiplex PCR reads. This sample has roughly 93,000 delta-chain clones, with 1.4% to 1.5% found just once. Bulk repertoires came from Vgamma9/Vdelta2+ or Vdelta2-negative gammadelta T cells flow-sorted from PBMC. Sequenced: gamma-delta T cells from blood. The chain employs TRDV1 and TRDJ1; a possible D gene is TRDD2 (5 bases). The TCR comes from a pool of human donors (malaria-infected and uninfected, not separated). CDR3: CALGEPLPFEYTDKLIF. DNA of the CDR3: TGTGCTCTTGGGGAACCGCTTCCCTTCGAGTACACCGATAAACTCATCTTT.